The sequence of this T cell receptor beta chain was determined in a study of persistence of HIV-infected CD4 T cells. Study-wide results and limits: Antigen-responding cells were enriched for degenerate expanded CDR3beta sequences.

Nonspecific anti-CD3/anti-CD28 bead stimulation represents the broad CD4+ T cell repertoire. Sorting selected CD4+ T cells upregulating both CD40 ligand and CD69. Donors were HIV-1-infected adults who began suppressive ART during chronic infection. As to this clone: Its specificity is not known.

The immunoSEQ assay was version 4, run in survey mode. Data came from immunoSEQ multiplex PCR; TCRdb stores just in-frame clones and leaves some out. The table shows about 45,000 clones, with just under 90% occurring only once. V was clipped by 5 bases and J by 0 bases, with 14 bases between them. Germline V lookup: CDR1 MDHEN, CDR2 SYDVKM. The CDR3 loop spans 16 amino acids. This chain links TRBV28 with TRBJ2-4; tentatively, D is TRBD1 (6 bases). Material: CD4+ T cells sorted from PBMCs after approximately 20-hour stimulation, obtained from a patient who received antiretroviral therapy. The receptor's source is an adult woman with HIV who was CMV-seropositive. The DNA for the CDR3 is TGTGCCAGCAGTCCAGGACAGAGAGTAGCCAAAAACATTCAGTACTTC. This gives the protein CASSPGQRVAKNIQYF.